A selection of T cell receptor beta chains follows, all from one sample in a study of shared clonotypes between healthy human individuals. Clones were read by immunoSEQ multiplex PCR, and TCRdb kept only the in-frame ones, dropping some. The repertoire holds over a million clones, with around 98% as singletons. Input material: naive CD4+ T cells sorted from blood. These receptor sequences come from a man younger than 45 in good health. The conserved cysteine and the conserved F or W are not part of the CDR3 here.

v_gene: TRBV7-6; CDR3aa: ASSLGIAGSGELF
v_gene: TRBV6-1; CDR3aa: ASSGTIYEQY
v_gene: TRBV28; CDR3aa: ASSFKYNEQF
v_gene: TRBV9; CDR3aa: ASSVGHRSTGELF
v_gene: TRBV6-5; CDR3aa: ASSYLGIGTEAF
v_gene: TRBV9; CDR3aa: ASSPGQGAAF
v_gene: TRBV5-1; CDR3aa: ASSLDGNQPQH
v_gene: TRBV6-4; CDR3aa: ASRGPGTGKNTEAF
v_gene: TRBV6-1; CDR3aa: ASSEVRQRPTQY
v_gene: TRBV7-6; CDR3aa: ASSPILPDTQY
v_gene: TRBV5-1; CDR3aa: ASSLRGGENTGELF
v_gene: TRBV7-6; CDR3aa: ASSLETAISGNTIY
v_gene: TRBV28; CDR3aa: ASSFAPTPNTEAF
v_gene: TRBV29-1; CDR3aa: SASGAPDRNTGELF
v_gene: TRBV18; CDR3aa: ASSPMGQTLEKLF
v_gene: TRBV7-3; CDR3aa: ASSLTRPSSTDTQY
v_gene: TRBV9; CDR3aa: ASSVVWGSGNEQF
v_gene: TRBV5-1; CDR3aa: ASSLGEFTDTQY
v_gene: TRBV19; CDR3aa: ASSIRGTSGRVTSTDTQY
v_gene: TRBV5-4; CDR3aa: ASSPQLAGYGDTQY
v_gene: TRBV18; CDR3aa: ASSSGATNEKLF
v_gene: TRBV6-5; CDR3aa: ASKSDSNTEAF
v_gene: TRBV25-1; CDR3aa: ASSEFLGDSYEQY
v_gene: TRBV5-4; CDR3aa: ASSLGPGGEQPQH
v_gene: TRBV11-3; CDR3aa: ASSSHRGEQY
v_gene: TRBV7-2; CDR3aa: ASSLLASQSYEQY
v_gene: TRBV7-9; CDR3aa: ASNLRQGVLSSYNEQF
v_gene: TRBV7-9; CDR3aa: ASSSLSGADYGYT
v_gene: TRBV14; CDR3aa: ASSQGIRSGRLDTQY
v_gene: TRBV5-1; CDR3aa: ASSLRQGITYEQY
v_gene: TRBV7-2; CDR3aa: ASSLEAGGNTIY
v_gene: TRBV25-1; CDR3aa: ASRDRRAYEQY
v_gene: TRBV5-1; CDR3aa: ASSSERQGHEQY
v_gene: TRBV7-9; CDR3aa: ASRKGGDREKNEQF
v_gene: TRBV4-2; CDR3aa: ASSQDLRATYEQY
v_gene: TRBV19; CDR3aa: ASSRTGTVYEQY
v_gene: TRBV5-1; CDR3aa: ASSFKVGETQY
v_gene: TRBV11-2; CDR3aa: ASTRRQGAPYEQY
v_gene: TRBV7-9; CDR3aa: ASSLAFAGQKSYEQY
v_gene: TRBV28; CDR3aa: ASSTRGTGAFPYEQY
v_gene: TRBV7-9; CDR3aa: ASSFSSGSGNTIY
v_gene: TRBV5-1; CDR3aa: ASSLELLTYNEQF
v_gene: TRBV7-2; CDR3aa: ASSLKGVDETQY
v_gene: TRBV28; CDR3aa: ASSVRGSGEQY
v_gene: TRBV10-3; CDR3aa: AISREPHNEQF
v_gene: TRBV30; CDR3aa: AWELLGQGERWGYT
v_gene: TRBV5-5; CDR3aa: ASSPPWTGRYTGELF
v_gene: TRBV7-6; CDR3aa: ASSLGGTSGTTDTQY
v_gene: TRBV11-2; CDR3aa: ASSLGTTGAQPQH
v_gene: TRBV18; CDR3aa: ASSPYWGSRNGELF
v_gene: TRBV28; CDR3aa: ASREKDSLIGGGNTGELF
v_gene: TRBV18; CDR3aa: ASSVQGAGTTYEQY
v_gene: TRBV11-1; CDR3aa: ASSLRPSKETQY
v_gene: TRBV6-7; CDR3aa: ASSYGLAGVQETQY
v_gene: TRBV25-1; CDR3aa: ASSDAMDEGGGNEQF
v_gene: TRBV20-1; CDR3aa: IVRGGPF
v_gene: TRBV4-1; CDR3aa: ASSQEGPDSSLGETQY
v_gene: TRBV13; CDR3aa: ASTHLAVPDTQY
v_gene: TRBV4-3; CDR3aa: ASSQALVGTGGPYEQY
v_gene: TRBV9; CDR3aa: ASSTTGTLTEQY